Presented here are 17 T cell receptor beta chains from one specimen sequenced in a study of patients and donors after allogeneic stem cell transplantation (TCRdb year 2020). To prepare the library, RT-PCR was applied. The listed sequencing device is NextSeq 550. The public sequencing data were trimmed at Q25 with fastp and processed into clonotypes with MiXCR by TCRdb, which kept only in-frame beta chains. Each CDR3 protein appears once, grouped with its most common genes and DNA. The sample table contains about 960,000 distinct CDR3 sequences; only one count was recorded for more than 15% of them. Roughly 6% of the sample is taken by the ten largest. Sequencing used blood, either unsorted or a sorted T cell fraction (not recorded which). These receptors came from a human donor who was either an allogeneic HSCT recipient or a stem cell or donor lymphocyte infusion donor (not recorded which). It is not recorded whose cells these are; they may come from a transplant donor.

This clonotype has only a few counts. This chain uses TRBV12-3 or TRBV12-4 with TRBJ2-7; TRBD2 aligns across 8 bases. CDR3 length: 13 amino acids. J gave up 5 bases and V 3 bases, and 3 bases lay outside the gene matches. For the CDR3, the DNA is TGTGCCAGCAGTTTCGGGGGGGGTGACGAGCAGTACTTC. It encodes CASSFGGGDEQYF.

The gene calls are TRBV20-1 and TRBJ1-4, with 11 bases that match TRBD1. This CDR3 has 15 residues. With V trimmed by 5 bases and J by 7 bases, 9 bases remained unmatched. In germline, CDR1 is DFQATT, CDR2 SNEGSKA (reference sequence). CDR3 DNA sequence: TGCAGTGCTTTCATTCCGGGACAGGGGGGTGAAAAACTGTTTTTT. Protein: CSAFIPGQGGEKLFF.

This clonotype was counted between two and nine times. J is TRBJ2-3 and V is TRBV20-1; 13 bases agree with TRBD2. Germline CDR1 is DFQATT and CDR2 is SNEGSKA (reference sequence). The CDR3 is made up of 15 amino acids. V was clipped by 6 bases and J by 6 bases; unmatched bases: 9. The CDR3 DNA reads TGCAGTGCCACGACTAGCGGGGGGCACCCCGATACGCAGTATTTT. Its translation is CSATTSGGHPDTQYF.

V and J are TRBV2 and TRBJ2-1, with 9 bases lining up with TRBD2. CDR1 is SNHLY and CDR2 is FYNNEI in the germline V gene. V was clipped by 4 bases and J by 5 bases; unmatched bases: 6. CDR3 length equals 15 residues. The DNA for the CDR3 is TGTGCCAGCAGTGTCGGGACTAGCCTACACAATGAGCAGTTCTTC. Translated: CASSVGTSLHNEQFF.

A few counts support this clonotype. V is TRBV7-9 and J is TRBJ2-5, with 12 positions matching TRBD2. The CDR3 extends over 16 amino acids. Germline values: CDR1 SEHNR, CDR2 FQNEAQ (reference sequence). V shed 4 bases, J shed 6 bases, and the junction held 9 bases outside the gene matches. The CDR3 region has the DNA TGTGCCAGCAGCTCCGCACTAGCGGGGGGTGGAAAGACCCAGTACTTC. This gives the protein CASSSALAGGGKTQYF.

CDR3 amino acids: CASSLRRDPNYNEQFF. The CDR3 region has the DNA TGTGCCAGCAGCTTGAGAAGGGACCCAAATTACAATGAGCAGTTCTTC. This rearrangement joins TRBV5-5 to TRBJ2-1; D assignment may be TRBD1 or TRBD2 (5 bases each). The CDR3 spans 16 residues. CDR1 is SGHKS and CDR2 is YYEKEE in the germline V gene (reference sequence). V dropped 1 base and J dropped 4 bases, with 15 bases sitting between them.

Worth noting for this clonotype: Just one base apart from a much larger clone, this may be a read error. V is TRBV7-9 and J is TRBJ2-7; 9 bases match TRBD2. V was pared by 5 bases and J by 3 bases, with 5 bases of the junction left unmatched. There are 14 residues in the CDR3. In germline, CDR1 is SEHNR, CDR2 FQNEAQ (reference sequence). The DNA of the CDR3 is TGTGCCAGCAGCCCCCTAGCGGGGTTCTACGAGCAGTACTTC. Translated: CASSPLAGFYEQYF.

V gene TRBV7-9 combines with J gene TRBJ1-1; D possibly corresponds to TRBD1 (5 bases). Per the germline V gene, CDR1 is SEHNR and CDR2 is FQNEAQ (reference sequence). Deletions cut 5 bases from V and 5 bases from J, with 21 bases between. The CDR3 is 16 amino acids. In nucleotides, the CDR3 is TGTGCCAGCAGCAGCCGGGGAGGGGCGGAAAAGACTGAAGCTTTCTTT. Translating gives CASSSRGGAEKTEAFF. Together with reference TRBV7-9 and TRBJ1-1, the CDR3 gives the full variable domain: DTGVSQNPRHKITKRGQNVTFRCDPISEHNRLYWYRQTLGQGPEFLTYFQNEAQLEKSRLLSDRFSAERPKGSFSTLEIQRTEQGDSAMYLCASSSRGGAEKTEAFFGQGTRLTVV.

This clonotype was picked up a small number of times. V usage is TRBV5-1 and J usage is TRBJ2-3; TRBD2 agrees at 13 bases. Trimming removed 5 bases from V and 0 bases from J; junction bases left unmatched: 6. CDR1 SGHRS and CDR2 YFSETQ come from the germline V gene. The CDR3 length is 17 residues. The CDR3 sequence is CASRIPGLAGSTDTQYF. The CDR3 nucleotides read TGCGCCAGCAGAATCCCGGGACTAGCGGGAAGCACAGATACGCAGTATTTT.

This chain connects TRBV3-1 to TRBJ2-2, with 7 bases matching TRBD1. CDR1 and CDR2 (germline): LGHDT, YNNKEL (reference sequence). The CDR3 is 16 amino acids. The V and J ends lost 2 bases and 3 bases, in that order; junction bases with no gene match: 6. The CDR3, as DNA: TGTGCCAGCAGCCAACCTAAGGGGGCGCACACCGGGGAGCTGTTTTTT. This gives the protein CASSQPKGAHTGELFF.

This clonotype was seen repeatedly, ten times or more. The chain has TRBV12-3 or TRBV12-4 and TRBJ2-7; no definite D call. V lost 5 bases to trimming and J lost 5 bases, with 10 bases between them. CDR3 length equals 12 residues. CDR3 amino acids: CASSPTLDEQYF. The CDR3 DNA follows: TGTGCCAGCAGTCCCACTCTGGACGAGCAGTACTTC.

This clonotype turned up a few times. This chain joins TRBV5-1 and TRBJ1-5; possibly TRBD1 for D (5 bases). Trimming took off 0 bases at V and 6 bases at J, with 10 bases between the two ends. This CDR3 comprises 14 residues. The germline CDR1 and CDR2 sequences are SGHRS and YFSETQ. The DNA of the CDR3 is TGCGCCAGCAGCTTGGGACAGAAGGGTCAGCCCCAGCATTTT. Its protein is CASSLGQKGQPQHF.

This clonotype was counted a single time. The chain has TRBV20-1 and TRBJ2-3; TRBD1 matches 11 bases. V trimming: 6 bases; J trimming: 7 bases; junction bases outside the gene matches: 6. The CDR3 loop spans 13 amino acids. Germline CDR1 and CDR2: DFQATT and SNEGSKA (reference sequence). CDR3 amino acids: CSAKDRGPYTQYF. The CDR3, as DNA: TGCAGTGCCAAGGACAGGGGGCCATATACGCAGTATTTT.

The J gene is TRBJ2-1, the V gene TRBV11-3; D remains ambiguous. CDR1 and CDR2 (germline): SGHNT, YENEEA. The CDR3 is made up of 15 amino acids. V lost 8 bases, J lost 0 bases, and 14 bases lay in between. CDR3 coding DNA: TGTGCCAGCGGTCTAATGGGCTCCTCCTACAATGAGCAGTTCTTC. Encoded protein: CASGLMGSSYNEQFF.

Concerning this clonotype itself: A junction boundary mismatches the germline segment, possibly from a read error. This sequence joins TRBV7-7 and TRBJ2-5; 8 nucleotides align to TRBD1. This CDR3 spans 14 amino acids. Germline V lookup: CDR1 SSHAT, CDR2 FNYEAQ (reference sequence). Here the CDR3 DNA reads TGTGCTAGCAGCTTGGACAGGGCCGTTGAGACCCAGTACTTC. Residues: CASSLDRAVETQYF.

The genes are TRBV20-1 and TRBJ2-7; either TRBD1 or TRBD2 may supply D (7 bases each). CDR3 length: 12 amino acids. In germline, CDR1 is DFQATT, CDR2 SNEGSKA (reference sequence). V was cut by 7 bases and J by 6 bases, with 16 bases left in between. CDR3 nucleotide sequence: TGCAGTGGAAGCGGGACAGTGGGCGAGCAGTACTTC. It translates to CSGSGTVGEQYF.

V and J are TRBV9 and TRBJ2-2; the match to TRBD1 covers 9 bases. Germline V gene data show CDR1 as SGDLS and CDR2 as YYNGEE. Trimming cost V 3 bases and J 4 bases; bases outside gene matches: 1. The CDR3 is 14 amino acids. CDR3 DNA sequence: TGTGCCAGCAGCGCGACAGGGGGCACCGGGGAGCTGTTTTTT. This translates into CASSATGGTGELFF.